Shown below are 8 T cell receptor beta chains from a single sample sequenced in a study of shared clonotypes between healthy human individuals. Profiling relied on immunoSEQ multiplex PCR, and the TCRdb table lists in-frame clones only, not all of them. The table lists approximately 710,000 clones, roughly 91% of them singletons. The sample comprised memory CD8+ T cells from PBMCs. This sample's subset: CD45RO+ cells pooled with CCR7-negative TemRA cells. The receptors were sampled from a man aged 18 to 29 in good health. Some clones in this sample may be carry-over from other donors' samples.

This sequence joins TRBV10-3 and TRBJ2-3; no reliable D call. The CDR3 consists of 11 residues. The V gene lost 10 bases and the J gene lost 4 bases, with 9 bases spanning the gap. Per germline, CDR1 ENHRY and CDR2 SYGVKD. The CDR3 region has the DNA TGTGCCACGAAAGGGCCAGATACGCAGTATTTT. Its translation is CATKGPDTQYF.

This clone has only a few counts. The chain uses TRBV9 and TRBJ1-5, with 7 bases that match TRBD1. Germline lookup yields CDR1 SGDLS and CDR2 YYNGEE. The length of the CDR3 is 13 residues. V lost 5 bases and J lost 5; bases outside the gene matches: 4. This CDR3 is CASSVQGDQPQHF. CDR3 nucleotides: TGTGCCAGCAGTGTGCAGGGGGATCAGCCCCAGCATTTT.

DNA of the CDR3: TGTGCCAGCAGCTTACGGGCAGGAGACCAAGAGACCCAGTACTTC. Its translation is CASSLRAGDQETQYF. The chain links TRBV7-8 to TRBJ2-5; no clear D. The CDR3 sequence is 15 residues long. Trimming left V 2 bases short and J 0 bases short, with 10 bases between. Germline V gene lookup returns CDR1 SGHVS and CDR2 FQNEAQ.

The V call is TRBV11-2, the J call TRBJ1-1, with D unclear. The V end was cut by 4 bases, the J end by 9 bases, with 18 bases between. From germline, CDR1 is SGHAT and CDR2 FQNNGV. The CDR3 spans 14 residues. The DNA for the CDR3 is TGTGCCAGCAGCTCCCTCCCCTCCCCCCTCCAAGCTTTCTTT. This sequence encodes CASSSLPSPLQAFF.

This chain links TRBV14 with TRBJ1-1; perhaps TRBD1 as D (6 bases). The length of the CDR3 is 15 residues. V lost 10 bases and J 4 bases, leaving 22 bases between the germline ends. The germline V gene has CDR1 SGHDN and CDR2 FVKESK. This CDR3 reads CATDLKWGAPTEAFF. In nucleotides, the CDR3 is TGTGCCACCGACCTAAAATGGGGGGCGCCCACTGAAGCTTTCTTT.

This clone appeared a single time. The rearrangement links TRBV30 to TRBJ2-2; D ambiguous. The CDR3 length is 13 residues. The germline gives CDR1 GTSNPN, CDR2 SVGIG (reference sequence). V was clipped by 4 bases and J by 5 bases, with 11 bases between them. CDR3: CAWTVSLTGELFF. As DNA, the CDR3 is TGTGCCTGGACAGTGTCTTTGACCGGGGAGCTGTTTTTT.

The V gene is TRBV7-9, the J gene TRBJ2-5; maybe TRBD2 (7 bases). The length of the CDR3 is 16 residues. Trimming stripped 8 bases from V and 3 bases from J, with 22 bases between. Germline CDR1 SEHNR, CDR2 FQNEAQ (reference sequence). CDR3 DNA: TGTGCCAGCGGGTTACCCAGAGGGGGGGCCGAAGAGACCCAGTACTTC. This codes for CASGLPRGGAEETQYF.

The genes are TRBV7-9 and TRBJ2-6, with 7 bases identical to TRBD2. The CDR3 runs 18 residues. J gave up 2 bases and V 8 bases, and 15 bases lay outside the gene matches. Germline assignment: CDR1 SEHNR and CDR2 FQNEAQ (reference sequence). The CDR3 here is CASGGGPGPVTGANVLTF. DNA for the CDR3: TGTGCCAGCGGGGGAGGGCCGGGACCCGTCACTGGGGCCAACGTCCTGACTTTC. The full variable domain, rest sourced from reference TRBV7-9 and TRBJ2-6, is DTGVSQNPRHKITKRGQNVTFRCDPISEHNRLYWYRQTLGQGPEFLTYFQNEAQLEKSRLLSDRFSAERPKGSFSTLEIQRTEQGDSAMYLCASGGGPGPVTGANVLTFGAGSRLTVL.